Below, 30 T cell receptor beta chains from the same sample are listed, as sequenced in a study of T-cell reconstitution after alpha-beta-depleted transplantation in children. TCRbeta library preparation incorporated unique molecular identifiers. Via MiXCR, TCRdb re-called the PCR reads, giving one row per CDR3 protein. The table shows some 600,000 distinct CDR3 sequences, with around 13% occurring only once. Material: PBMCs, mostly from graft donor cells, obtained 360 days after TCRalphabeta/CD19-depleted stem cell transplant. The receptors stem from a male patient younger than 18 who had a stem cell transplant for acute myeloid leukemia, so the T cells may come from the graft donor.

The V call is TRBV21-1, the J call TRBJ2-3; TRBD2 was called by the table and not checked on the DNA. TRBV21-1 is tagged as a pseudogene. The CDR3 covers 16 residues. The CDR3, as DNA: TGTGCCAGCAGCTCGGAGGGACCGAGCTTCACAGATACGCAGTATTTT. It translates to CASSSEGPSFTDTQYF.

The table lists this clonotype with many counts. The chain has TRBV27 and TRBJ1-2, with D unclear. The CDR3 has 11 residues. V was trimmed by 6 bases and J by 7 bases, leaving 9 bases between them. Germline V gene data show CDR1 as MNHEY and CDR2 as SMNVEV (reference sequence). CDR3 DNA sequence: TGTGCCAGCAGATCGGGTGGTGGCTACACCTTC. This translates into CASRSGGGYTF.

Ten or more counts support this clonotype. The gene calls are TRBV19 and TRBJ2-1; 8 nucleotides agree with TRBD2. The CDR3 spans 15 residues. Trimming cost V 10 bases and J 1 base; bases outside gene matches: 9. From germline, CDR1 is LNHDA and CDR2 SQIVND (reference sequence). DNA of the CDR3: TGTGCCACCGTGGAAGCGGGAGTGTCCTACAATGAGCAGTTCTTC. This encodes CATVEAGVSYNEQFF.

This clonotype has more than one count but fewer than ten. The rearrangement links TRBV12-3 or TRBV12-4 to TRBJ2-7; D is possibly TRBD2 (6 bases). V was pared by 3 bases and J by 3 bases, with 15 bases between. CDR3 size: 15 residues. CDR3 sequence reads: CASSFAIGRGYEQYF. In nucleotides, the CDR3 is TGTGCCAGCAGTTTCGCCATAGGGCGGGGCTACGAGCAGTACTTC.

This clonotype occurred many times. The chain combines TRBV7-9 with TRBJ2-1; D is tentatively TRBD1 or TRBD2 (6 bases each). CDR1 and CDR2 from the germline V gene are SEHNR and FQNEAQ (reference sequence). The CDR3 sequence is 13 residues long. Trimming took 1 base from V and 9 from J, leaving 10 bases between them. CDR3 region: CASSLGGGTEQFF. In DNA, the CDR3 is TGTGCCAGCAGCTTAGGAGGGGGGACTGAGCAGTTCTTC.

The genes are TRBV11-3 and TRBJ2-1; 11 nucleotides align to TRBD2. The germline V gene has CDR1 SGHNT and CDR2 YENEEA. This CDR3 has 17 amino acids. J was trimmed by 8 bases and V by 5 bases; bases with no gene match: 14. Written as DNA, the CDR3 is TGTGCCAGCAGCACAACTAGCGGGAGCTCGAGGAGGTATGAGCAGTTCTTC. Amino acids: CASSTTSGSSRRYEQFF.

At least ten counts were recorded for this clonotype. The CDR3 is CASSPDGTLEEPQHF. In DNA, the CDR3 is TGCGCCAGCAGCCCGGATGGGACGCTAGAGGAGCCCCAGCATTTT. The chain is built from TRBV5-1 and TRBJ1-5; tentatively, D is TRBD1 (5 bases). The germline V gene has CDR1 SGHRS and CDR2 YFSETQ. This CDR3 region has 15 residues. The ends were cut back, 4 bases at V and 8 bases at J, with 19 bases in the middle.

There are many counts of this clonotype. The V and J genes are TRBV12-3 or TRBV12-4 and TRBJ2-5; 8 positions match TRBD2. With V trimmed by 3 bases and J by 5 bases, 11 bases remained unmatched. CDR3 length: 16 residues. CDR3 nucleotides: TGTGCCAGCAGTTTCCGGGCTTTGGCGGGGGGCGAGACCCAGTACTTC. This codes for CASSFRALAGGETQYF.

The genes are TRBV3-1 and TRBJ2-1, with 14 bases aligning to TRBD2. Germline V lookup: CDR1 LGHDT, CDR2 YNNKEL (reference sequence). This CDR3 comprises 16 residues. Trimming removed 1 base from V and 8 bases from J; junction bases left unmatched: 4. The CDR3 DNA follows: TGTGCCAGCAGCCAAGCTGGGACTAGCGGGAGCCATGAGCAGTTCTTC. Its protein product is CASSQAGTSGSHEQFF.

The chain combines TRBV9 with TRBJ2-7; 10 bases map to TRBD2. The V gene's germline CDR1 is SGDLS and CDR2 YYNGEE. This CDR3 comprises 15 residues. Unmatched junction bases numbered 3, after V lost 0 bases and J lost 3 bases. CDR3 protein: CASSVVTSGIYEQYF. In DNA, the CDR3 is TGTGCCAGCAGCGTAGTTACTAGCGGGATCTACGAGCAGTACTTC.

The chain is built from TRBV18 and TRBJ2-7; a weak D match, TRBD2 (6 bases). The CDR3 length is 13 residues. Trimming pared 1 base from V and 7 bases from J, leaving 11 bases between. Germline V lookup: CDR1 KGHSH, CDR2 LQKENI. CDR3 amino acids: CASSPQGGGEQYF. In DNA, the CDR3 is TGTGCCAGCTCACCACAGGGCGGAGGGGAGCAGTACTTC.

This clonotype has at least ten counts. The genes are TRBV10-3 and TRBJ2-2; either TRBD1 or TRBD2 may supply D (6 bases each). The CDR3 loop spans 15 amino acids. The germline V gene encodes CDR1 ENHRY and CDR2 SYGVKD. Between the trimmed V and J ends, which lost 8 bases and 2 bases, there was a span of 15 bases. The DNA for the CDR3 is TGTGCCATCGCACGGTCGGGGGCCAACACCGGGGAGCTGTTTTTT. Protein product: CAIARSGANTGELFF.

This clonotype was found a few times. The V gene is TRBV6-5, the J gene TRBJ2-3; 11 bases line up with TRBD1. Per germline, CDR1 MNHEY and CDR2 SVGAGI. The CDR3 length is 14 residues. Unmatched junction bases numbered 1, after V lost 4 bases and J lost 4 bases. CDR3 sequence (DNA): TGTGCCAGCAGTTGGACAGGGGGCCCAGATACGCAGTATTTT. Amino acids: CASSWTGGPDTQYF.

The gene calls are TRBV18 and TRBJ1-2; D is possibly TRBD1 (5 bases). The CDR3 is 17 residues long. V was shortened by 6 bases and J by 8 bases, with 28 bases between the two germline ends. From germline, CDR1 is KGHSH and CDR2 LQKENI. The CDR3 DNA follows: TGTGCCAGCTCCCTTCTCTCCGGGGACGGCCGAAGAGAGGGCTACACCTTC. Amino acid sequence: CASSLLSGDGRREGYTF.

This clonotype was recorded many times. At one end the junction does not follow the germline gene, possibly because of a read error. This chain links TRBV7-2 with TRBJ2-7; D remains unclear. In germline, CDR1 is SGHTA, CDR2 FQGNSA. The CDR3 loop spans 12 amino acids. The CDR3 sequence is CACSSTLYEQYF. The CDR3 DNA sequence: TGTGCCTGCAGCTCTACTCTCTACGAGCAGTACTTC. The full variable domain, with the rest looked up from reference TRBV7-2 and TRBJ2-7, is GAGVSQSPSNKVTEKGKDVELRCDPISGHTALYWYRQSLGQGLEFLIYFQGNSAPDKSGLPSDRFSAERTGGSVSTLTIQRTQQEDSAVYLCACSSTLYEQYFGPGTRLTVT.

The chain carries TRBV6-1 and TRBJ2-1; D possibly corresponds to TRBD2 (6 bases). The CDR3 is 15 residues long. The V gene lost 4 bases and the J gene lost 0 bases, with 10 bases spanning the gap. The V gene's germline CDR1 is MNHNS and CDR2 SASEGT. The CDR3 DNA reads TGTGCCAGCAGTGTCCTCGGGGGCTCCTACAATGAGCAGTTCTTC. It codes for CASSVLGGSYNEQFF.

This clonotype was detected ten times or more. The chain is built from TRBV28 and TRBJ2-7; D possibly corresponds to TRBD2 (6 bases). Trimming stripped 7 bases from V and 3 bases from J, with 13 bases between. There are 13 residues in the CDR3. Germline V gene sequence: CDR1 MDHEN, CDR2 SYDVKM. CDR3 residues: CASTPSGYYEQYF. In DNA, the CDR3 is TGTGCCAGCACCCCAAGCGGGTACTACGAGCAGTACTTC.

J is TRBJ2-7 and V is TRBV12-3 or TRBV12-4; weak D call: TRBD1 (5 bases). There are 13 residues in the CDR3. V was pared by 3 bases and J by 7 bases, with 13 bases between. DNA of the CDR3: TGTGCCAGCAGTTTTAACACCGCAGGGGAGCAGTACTTC. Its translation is CASSFNTAGEQYF.

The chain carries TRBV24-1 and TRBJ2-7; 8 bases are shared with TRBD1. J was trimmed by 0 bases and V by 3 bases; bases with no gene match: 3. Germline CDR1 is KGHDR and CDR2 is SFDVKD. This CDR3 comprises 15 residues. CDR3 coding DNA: TGTGCCACCAGTGATGGGGACAGGTCCTCCTACGAGCAGTACTTC. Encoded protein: CATSDGDRSSYEQYF.

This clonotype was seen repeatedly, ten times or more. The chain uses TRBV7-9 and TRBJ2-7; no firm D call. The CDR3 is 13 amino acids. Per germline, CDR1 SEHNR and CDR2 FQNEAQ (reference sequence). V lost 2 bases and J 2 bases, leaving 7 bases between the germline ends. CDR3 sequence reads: CASSLRAAYEQYF. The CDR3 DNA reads TGTGCCAGCAGCTTAAGGGCAGCCTACGAGCAGTACTTC.

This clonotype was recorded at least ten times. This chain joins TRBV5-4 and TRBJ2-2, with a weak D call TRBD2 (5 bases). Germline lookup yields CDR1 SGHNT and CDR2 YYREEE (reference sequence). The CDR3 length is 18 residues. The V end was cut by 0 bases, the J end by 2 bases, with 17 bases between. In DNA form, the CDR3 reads TGTGCCAGCAGCTTGGGCGGAAGGCGTCGGGGTAACACCGGGGAGCTGTTTTTT. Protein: CASSLGGRRRGNTGELFF.

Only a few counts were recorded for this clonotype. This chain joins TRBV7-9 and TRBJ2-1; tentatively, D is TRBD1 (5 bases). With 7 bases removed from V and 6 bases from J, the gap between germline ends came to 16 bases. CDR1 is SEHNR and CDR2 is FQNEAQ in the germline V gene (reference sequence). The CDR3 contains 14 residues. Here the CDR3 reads CASTQLWGRNEQFF. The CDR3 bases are TGTGCCAGCACCCAATTATGGGGCCGCAATGAGCAGTTCTTC.

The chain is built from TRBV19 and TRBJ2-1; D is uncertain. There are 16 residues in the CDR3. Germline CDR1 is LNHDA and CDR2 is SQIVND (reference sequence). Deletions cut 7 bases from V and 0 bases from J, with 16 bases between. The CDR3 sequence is CASTKQWADSYNEQFF. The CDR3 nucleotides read TGTGCCAGTACCAAACAATGGGCTGACTCCTACAATGAGCAGTTCTTC.

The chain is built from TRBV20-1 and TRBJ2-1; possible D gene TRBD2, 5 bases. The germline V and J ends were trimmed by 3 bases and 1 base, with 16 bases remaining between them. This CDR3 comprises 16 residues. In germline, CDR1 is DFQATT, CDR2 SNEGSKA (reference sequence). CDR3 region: CSARLFDQRSYNEQFF. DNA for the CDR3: TGCAGTGCTAGGTTGTTTGATCAGCGGTCCTACAATGAGCAGTTCTTC.

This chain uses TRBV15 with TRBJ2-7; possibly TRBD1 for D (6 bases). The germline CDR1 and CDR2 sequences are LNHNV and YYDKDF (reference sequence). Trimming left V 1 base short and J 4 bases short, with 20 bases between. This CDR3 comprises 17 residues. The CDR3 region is CATSRVVSGTIVYEQYF. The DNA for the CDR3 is TGTGCCACCAGCAGAGTGGTGTCCGGGACAATAGTTTACGAGCAGTACTTC.

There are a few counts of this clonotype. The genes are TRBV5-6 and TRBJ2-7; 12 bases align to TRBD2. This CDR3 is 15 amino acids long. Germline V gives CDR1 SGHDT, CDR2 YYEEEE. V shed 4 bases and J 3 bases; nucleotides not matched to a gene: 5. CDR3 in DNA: TGTGCCAGCAGCAGACTAGCGGGAGCCAGCTACGAGCAGTACTTC. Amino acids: CASSRLAGASYEQYF. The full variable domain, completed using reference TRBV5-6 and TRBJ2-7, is DAGVTQSPTHLIKTRGQQVTLRCSPKSGHDTVSWYQQALGQGPQFIFQYYEEEERQRGNFPDRFSGHQFPNYSSELNVNALLLGDSALYLCASSRLAGASYEQYFGPGTRLTVT.

CDR3 coding DNA: TGCGCCAGCAGCCAAGGGGCCGGGACTGTTAACAATGAGCAGTTCTTC. Translated, it gives CASSQGAGTVNNEQFF. This sequence joins TRBV4-3 and TRBJ2-1; D may be TRBD2 (6 bases). The CDR3 is 16 residues long. Germline-derived CDR1 and CDR2 are LGHNA and YSLEER. V lost 1 base and J lost 5, with 15 bases in between.

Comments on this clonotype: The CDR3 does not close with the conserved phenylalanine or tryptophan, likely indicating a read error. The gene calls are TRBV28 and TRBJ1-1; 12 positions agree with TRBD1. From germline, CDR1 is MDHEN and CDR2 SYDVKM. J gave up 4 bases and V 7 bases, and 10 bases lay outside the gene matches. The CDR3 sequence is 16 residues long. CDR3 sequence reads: CASTVPGQGAGTEAFV. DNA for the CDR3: TGTGCCAGCACTGTCCCGGGACAGGGGGCGGGCACTGAAGCTTTCGTT.

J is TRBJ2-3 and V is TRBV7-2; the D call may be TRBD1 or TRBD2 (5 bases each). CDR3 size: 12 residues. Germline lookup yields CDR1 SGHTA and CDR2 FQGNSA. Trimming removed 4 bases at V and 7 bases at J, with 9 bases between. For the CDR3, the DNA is TGTGCCAGCAGCTGGGACGGGAATACGCAGTATTTT. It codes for CASSWDGNTQYF. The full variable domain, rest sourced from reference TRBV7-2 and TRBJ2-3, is GAGVSQSPSNKVTEKGKDVELRCDPISGHTALYWYRQSLGQGLEFLIYFQGNSAPDKSGLPSDRFSAERTGGSVSTLTIQRTQQEDSAVYLCASSWDGNTQYFGPGTRLTVL.

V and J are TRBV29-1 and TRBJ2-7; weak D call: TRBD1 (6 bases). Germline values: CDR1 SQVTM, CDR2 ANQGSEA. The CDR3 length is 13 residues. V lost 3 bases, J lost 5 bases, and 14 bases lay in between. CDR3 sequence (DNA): TGCAGCGTTGAGGCCCAGGGGATTAACGAGCAGTACTTC. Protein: CSVEAQGINEQYF.